This entry lists 22 T cell receptor beta chains sequenced from one sample in a study of cytomegalovirus exposure and HLA in healthy donors. 60 Vbeta and 13 Jbeta primers were used in PCR. Data came from immunoSEQ multiplex PCR; TCRdb stores just in-frame clones and leaves some out. The table includes 100,000 or so clones, less than 85% detected once. The sample was PBMCs. The origin of the receptors is a man aged 40-50 years in good health and CMV-seropositive.

The chain couples TRBV7-6 to TRBJ2-5; a possible D gene is TRBD1 (6 bases). The J call could be wrong; TRBJ2-7 is a better fit for the DNA end. CDR3 length equals 14 residues. The germline V gene has CDR1 SGHVS and CDR2 FNYEAQ. As DNA, the CDR3 is TGTGCCAGCAGCCTTAACACAGGGTTGAACGAGCAGTACTTC. As protein: CASSLNTGLNEQYF.

This clone is a singleton in its sample. The gene calls are TRBV6-6 and TRBJ2-1; D may be TRBD2 (6 bases). The V and J ends lost 2 bases and 9 bases respectively, with 14 bases between them. This CDR3 has 14 residues. The germline CDR1 and CDR2 sequences are MNHNY and SVGAGI (reference sequence). The CDR3 loop is CASSYHGGDVEQFF. The CDR3 DNA reads TGTGCCAGCAGTTACCACGGAGGGGATGTTGAGCAGTTCTTC.

The chain is built from TRBV5-8 and TRBJ2-7, with a possible D match to TRBD2 (6 bases). CDR3 length: 16 residues. CDR1 is SGHTS and CDR2 is YDEGEE in the germline V gene. Trimming pared 0 bases from V and 0 bases from J, leaving 13 bases between. CDR3 sequence reads: CASSLAAGRGSYEQYF. As DNA, the CDR3 is TGTGCCAGCAGCTTGGCGGCCGGGAGAGGCTCCTACGAGCAGTACTTC.

This sequence joins TRBV10-1 and TRBJ2-1; 8 bases line up with TRBD2. There are 16 residues in the CDR3. CDR1 is WNHNN, CDR2 SYGVQD, per germline (reference sequence). Trimming cost V 6 bases and J 6 bases; bases outside gene matches: 13. The CDR3 DNA reads as TGCGCCAGCAGCGCTGTTTCGGGACTAGGAACCAATGAGCAGTTCTTC. The encoded protein is CASSAVSGLGTNEQFF.

The chain employs TRBV18 and TRBJ2-2; TRBD2 matches at 8 bases. Germline-derived CDR1 and CDR2 are KGHSH and LQKENI. V dropped 5 bases and J dropped 3; count of bases not matched to a gene: 14. The length of the CDR3 is 18 residues. The chain's CDR3 is CASSSSTSAGMDTGELFF. The CDR3 DNA reads TGTGCCAGCTCATCTTCGACTAGCGCGGGGATGGACACCGGGGAGCTGTTTTTT.

This clone appeared a few times. The chain links TRBV7-3 to TRBJ1-2; TRBD1 is a possible D gene (6 bases). This CDR3 comprises 15 residues. Germline V lookup: CDR1 SGHTA, CDR2 FQGTGA. Trimming removed 4 bases from V and 8 bases from J, with 20 bases in between. CDR3: CASSSQAGEGRGYTF. CDR3 bases: TGTGCCAGCAGCTCCCAAGCAGGGGAGGGTCGGGGCTACACCTTC.

In its sample, this clone was seen a few times. This sequence joins TRBV6-6 and TRBJ2-3; D unresolved. Trimming shortened V by 2 bases and J by 3 bases, and 6 bases separated the two germline ends. Germline-derived CDR1 and CDR2 are MNHNY and SVGAGI (reference sequence). There are 13 residues in the CDR3. The CDR3 nucleotides read TGTGCCAGCAGTTACCCCGGGACAGATACGCAGTATTTT. It specifies CASSYPGTDTQYF.

V and J are TRBV7-2 and TRBJ2-7; 8 bases map to TRBD1. The trim removed 2 bases at V and 7 bases at J, leaving 13 bases unmatched. The germline V gene has CDR1 SGHTA and CDR2 FQGNSA. The CDR3 is made up of 16 amino acids. The chain's CDR3 is CASSLPGQAFSVEQYF. DNA of the CDR3: TGTGCCAGCAGCTTACCGGGACAGGCATTTTCCGTTGAGCAGTACTTC.

The chain employs TRBV19 and TRBJ1-2, with D perhaps TRBD1 (5 bases). With 6 bases removed from V and 6 bases from J, the gap between germline ends came to 26 bases. CDR1 and CDR2 from the germline V gene are LNHDA and SQIVND (reference sequence). This CDR3 has 17 amino acids. CDR3 loop: CASSPEGSGATPHGYTF. The CDR3 DNA reads as TGTGCCAGTAGCCCGGAGGGGTCCGGCGCCACCCCTCATGGCTACACCTTC.

The rearrangement joins TRBV30 to TRBJ2-7, with D possibly matching TRBD1 (5 bases). V gave up 6 bases and J gave up 5 bases, with 20 bases separating them. The CDR3 covers 14 residues. Germline V lookup: CDR1 GTSNPN, CDR2 SVGIG (reference sequence). CDR3 residues: CACGRPLQVNEQYF. CDR3 bases: TGTGCCTGCGGAAGGCCCCTACAGGTCAACGAGCAGTACTTC. The variable domain in full, with the rest retrieved from reference TRBV30 and TRBJ2-7, is SQTIHQWPATLVQPVGSPLSLECTVEGTSNPNLYWYRQAAGRGLQLLFYSVGIGQISSEVPQNLSASRPQDRQFILSSKKLLLSDSGFYLCACGRPLQVNEQYFGPGTRLTVT.

The chain carries TRBV28 and TRBJ1-2; D perhaps matches TRBD1 (5 bases). CDR3 length equals 15 residues. Germline V gene sequence: CDR1 MDHEN, CDR2 SYDVKM. The V end was cut by 1 base, the J end by 4 bases, with 13 bases between. For the CDR3, the DNA is TGTGCCAGCAGTTTATTCGATCGGGGGGTCTATGGCTACACCTTC. This codes for CASSLFDRGVYGYTF.

This clone was seen only once. The chain carries TRBV7-9 and TRBJ1-6, with D unclear. CDR3 length: 18 residues. In germline, CDR1 is SEHNR, CDR2 FQNEAQ (reference sequence). The V end lost 2 bases, the J end lost 0 bases, and 14 bases lay between the germline ends. As DNA, the CDR3 is TGTGCCAGCAGCTTAAGTGGACTCCCGAGCTCCTATAATTCACCCCTCCACTTT. Translating gives CASSLSGLPSSYNSPLHF.

The rearrangement links TRBV7-6 to TRBJ1-5; possibly TRBD1 for D (6 bases). This CDR3 is 14 amino acids long. Germline loops: CDR1 SGHVS, CDR2 FNYEAQ. Between the trimmed V and J ends, which lost 1 base and 6 bases, there was a span of 10 bases. CDR3 coding DNA: TGTGCCAGCAGCTTAGGGGGGCTAGGTCAGCCCCAGCATTTT. This gives the protein CASSLGGLGQPQHF.

This clone has a handful of counts. The chain uses TRBV19 and TRBJ2-7; 7 nucleotides agree with TRBD1. V gave up 3 bases and J gave up 1 base; unmatched junction bases: 3. CDR1 and CDR2 (germline): LNHDA, SQIVND (reference sequence). The CDR3 covers 14 residues. CDR3 sequence: CASSIYRGSYEQYF. CDR3 bases: TGTGCCAGTAGTATTTACAGGGGATCCTACGAGCAGTACTTC.

This clone was counted only a few times. The V and J genes are TRBV11-3 and TRBJ1-2; TRBD1 matches 10 bases. J lost 2 bases, V lost 5 bases, and 5 bases had no gene match. The CDR3 spans 15 residues. The germline V gene has CDR1 SGHNT and CDR2 YENEEA. This chain's CDR3 is CASSLTGGFNYGYTF. The CDR3 bases are TGTGCCAGCAGCCTGACAGGGGGCTTCAACTATGGCTACACCTTC.

The genes are TRBV5-4 and TRBJ1-1; 8 positions agree with TRBD1. Losses at the gene ends were 2 bases for V and 1 base for J; bases not matched to a gene: 7. This CDR3 contains 16 residues. The germline gives CDR1 SGHNT, CDR2 YYREEE (reference sequence). The CDR3 nucleotides read TGTGCCAGCAGCTTCGGACAGGGCCTACAGAACACTGAAGCTTTCTTT. It is translated as CASSFGQGLQNTEAFF.

This clone was detected once. CDR3 sequence reads: CASRGTGRTEAFF. DNA for the CDR3: TGTGCCAGTAGGGGGACAGGGAGGACTGAAGCTTTCTTT. The chain carries TRBV19 and TRBJ1-1; 9 bases map to TRBD1. V lost 6 bases to trimming and J lost 5 bases; unmatched junction nucleotides: 4. The CDR3 is 13 amino acids. In germline, CDR1 is LNHDA, CDR2 SQIVND (reference sequence). Complete variable domain (other parts from reference TRBV19 and TRBJ1-1): DGGITQSPKYLFRKEGQNVTLSCEQNLNHDAMYWYRQDPGQGLRLIYYSQIVNDFQKGDIAEGYSVSREKKESFPLTVTSAQKNPTAFYLCASRGTGRTEAFFGQGTRLTVV.

The V and J genes are TRBV7-2 and TRBJ2-2; 9 bases map to TRBD1. This CDR3 is 16 amino acids long. Trimming removed 5 bases from V and 1 base from J; junction bases left unmatched: 5. CDR1 and CDR2 from the germline V gene are SGHTA and FQGNSA. CDR3 sequence (DNA): TGTGCCAGCAGCCCTCGGACAGGGGTGAACACCGGGGAGCTGTTTTTT. It codes for CASSPRTGVNTGELFF.

The chain uses TRBV29-1 and TRBJ2-5, with TRBD1 identical over 11 bases. Germline V gives CDR1 SQVTM, CDR2 ANQGSEA. With 5 bases clipped from V and 5 bases from J, the junction kept 10 bases outside the gene matches. CDR3 size: 15 residues. The CDR3 protein is CSVRGGQGAWETQYF. CDR3 coding DNA: TGCAGCGTTAGGGGTGGACAGGGGGCTTGGGAGACCCAGTACTTC.

The gene calls are TRBV9 and TRBJ2-2; 8 positions match TRBD1. CDR1 is SGDLS and CDR2 is YYNGEE in the germline V gene. The CDR3 runs to 17 residues. Trimming cost V 3 bases and J 4 bases; bases outside gene matches: 11. As DNA, the CDR3 is TGTGCCAGCAGCGCCCGAGGGCAGGGGGCGGGCACCGGGGAGCTGTTTTTT. Protein product: CASSARGQGAGTGELFF.

The gene calls are TRBV2 and TRBJ1-3, with 8 nucleotides matching TRBD1. CDR1 and CDR2 from the germline V gene are SNHLY and FYNNEI. V shed 2 bases, J shed 0 bases, and the junction held 3 bases outside the gene matches. This CDR3 is 16 amino acids long. The CDR3 sequence is CASSEQGASSGNTIYF. The CDR3 DNA reads TGTGCCAGCAGTGAACAGGGGGCAAGCTCTGGAAACACCATATATTTT.

This sequence joins TRBV7-9 and TRBJ2-7; D gene uncertain. Per the germline V gene, CDR1 is SEHNR and CDR2 is FQNEAQ (reference sequence). The CDR3 consists of 14 residues. The ends were cut back, 0 bases at V and 0 bases at J, with 6 bases in the middle. The CDR3 nucleotides are TGTGCCAGCAGCTTAGCGGCCAGCTCCTACGAGCAGTACTTC. Its translation is CASSLAASSYEQYF.